This is a list of T cell receptor beta chains from one sample in a study of blood T cells in healthy people across ages. One entry per CDR3 protein, called by TCRdb with MiXCR from the 5' RACE reads. Among some 1 million distinct CDR3 sequences, more than 40% were seen once, and the ten largest hold approximately 17%. The sequenced sample consisted of blood. The source of these receptors is an older woman in good health. The CDR3 runs from the conserved cysteine through the conserved F or W. Fields, in order: J gene, clone size, D gene, V gene, CDR3 DNA, CDR3 protein. The D gene is left open where the match is weak. Clone size is not always given. Where it is, it says once, few, many or a class for expanded clones.

TRBJ2-3 NA NA TRBV6-4 TGTGCCAGCAGTGACGCGGACAGTCCCACAGATACGCAGTATTTT CASSDADSPTDTQYF
TRBJ2-1 few TRBD2 TRBV20-1 TGCAGTGCTAGAGTCCCCCGCGGGGGCTACAATGAGCAGTTCTTC CSARVPRGGYNEQFF
TRBJ1-5 NA NA TRBV27 TGTGCCAGCAGTTTACTTGGGGGACCCAATCAGCCCCAGCATTTT CASSLLGGPNQPQHF
TRBJ2-1 few NA TRBV3-1 TGTGCCAGCAGCCAAGATTTCAGCTCCTACAATGAGCAGTTCTTC CASSQDFSSYNEQFF
TRBJ2-1 NA TRBD2 TRBV20-1 TGCAGTGCTGCTTTGGGCGGGAGGTCCTACAATGAGCAGTTCTTC CSAALGGRSYNEQFF
TRBJ2-1 NA NA TRBV21-1 TGTGCCAGCAACCTAGCGGGAGGTCCCTACAATGAGCAGTTCTTC CASNLAGGPYNEQFF
TRBJ2-7 few NA TRBV30 TGTGCCTGGACAGGTGGTAGCACCCAGTACTTC CAWTGGSTQYF
TRBJ2-3 few NA TRBV2 TGTGCCAGCAATAGTGGGCACGGTACAGATACGCAGTATTTT CASNSGHGTDTQYF
TRBJ2-3 few TRBD2 TRBV12-3/TRBV12-4 TGTGCCAGCAGTTTTACTAGCGGGAGAGATACGCAGTATTTT CASSFTSGRDTQYF
TRBJ2-7 NA TRBD2 TRBV10-2 TGCGCCAGCACAACTAGCGGTTTCTACGAGCAGTACTTC CASTTSGFYEQYF
TRBJ2-4 NA TRBD2 TRBV7-2 TGTGCCAGCAGCCTCTATAGCGGGAGGGCCAAAAACATTCAGTACTTC CASSLYSGRAKNIQYF
TRBJ2-4 NA NA TRBV11-2 TGTGCCAGCAGCTTAGGGCGGCGGGGTGGTGTTCAGTACTTC CASSLGRRGGVQYF
TRBJ2-7 NA NA TRBV5-1 TGCGCCAGCAGCTTGGGTGGGGACGAGTACGAGCAGTACTTC CASSLGGDEYEQYF
TRBJ2-7 NA NA TRBV5-4 TGTGCCAGCAGCTCACCTACCCTTAGCGGTTCCGAGCAGTACTTC CASSSPTLSGSEQYF
TRBJ2-7 few TRBD2 TRBV12-3/TRBV12-4 TGTGCCAGCACCTTAGGGGGACTAGCGTCTTACGAGCAGTACTTC CASTLGGLASYEQYF
TRBJ1-2 NA NA TRBV15 TGTGCCACCAGCGCGGCAGGGAGGGTTGGCTACACCTTC CATSAAGRVGYTF
TRBJ1-1 NA NA TRBV20-1 TGCAGTGCTAGAGTCGACGGACTGAACACTGAAGCTTTCTTT CSARVDGLNTEAFF
TRBJ2-7 NA TRBD2 TRBV2 TGTGCCAGCAGTGAAGGACTAGCGGGCTTCTCCTACGAGCAGTACTTC CASSEGLAGFSYEQYF
TRBJ2-5 NA TRBD1 TRBV20-1 TGCTGTGCCCAAGGCCCAGGGGGATGGTACTTC CCAQGPGGWYF
TRBJ1-2 NA NA TRBV30 TGTGCCGCCCCAATCGTGGGCAACTATGGCTACACCTTC CAAPIVGNYGYTF
TRBJ2-5 few TRBD2 TRBV5-1 TGCGCCAGCAGCACAGGACTAGCGGGATCCCAAGAGACCCAGTACTTC CASSTGLAGSQETQYF
TRBJ2-7 NA TRBD2 TRBV28 TGTGCCAGCAGTCAACGACTAGCGGGAGGGTCTCTGTACTTC CASSQRLAGGSLYF
TRBJ2-7 NA TRBD2 TRBV4-2 TGTGCCAGCAGCCAAGTAACAAGCGGGAGAGGATACAATGAGCAGTACTTC CASSQVTSGRGYNEQYF
TRBJ2-7 few NA TRBV20-1 TGCAGTGCTACGGACCCCTCCTACGAGCAGTACTTC CSATDPSYEQYF
TRBJ1-1 few NA TRBV7-2 TGTGCCAGCAGCAAATTGGTCACTGAAGCTTTCTTT CASSKLVTEAFF
TRBJ2-1 NA NA TRBV27 TGTGCCGGCAGTCCCGCCTACAATGAGCAGTTCTTC CAGSPAYNEQFF
TRBJ1-6 NA TRBD1 TRBV6-5 TGTGCCAGCAGTTACGATGTGGACAGGGTTGATTCACCCCTCCACTTT CASSYDVDRVDSPLHF